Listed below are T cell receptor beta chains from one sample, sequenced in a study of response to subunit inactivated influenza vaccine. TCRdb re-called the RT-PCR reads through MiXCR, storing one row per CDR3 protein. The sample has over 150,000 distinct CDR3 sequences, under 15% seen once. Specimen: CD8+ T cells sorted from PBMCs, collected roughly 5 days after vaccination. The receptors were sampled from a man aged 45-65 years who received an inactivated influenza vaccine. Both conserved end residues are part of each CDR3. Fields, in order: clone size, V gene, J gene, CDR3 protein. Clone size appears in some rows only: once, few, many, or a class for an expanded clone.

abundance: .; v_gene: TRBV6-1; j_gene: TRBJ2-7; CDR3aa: CASREDSYEQYF
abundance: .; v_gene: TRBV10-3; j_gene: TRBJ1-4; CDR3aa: CAISETGNNEKLFF
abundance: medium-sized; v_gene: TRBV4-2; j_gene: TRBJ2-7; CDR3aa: CASSQWISYEQYF
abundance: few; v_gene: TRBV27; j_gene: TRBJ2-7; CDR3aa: CASSLSPLAYEQYF
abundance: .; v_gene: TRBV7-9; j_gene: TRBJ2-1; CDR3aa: CATGSIRAPSYNEQFF
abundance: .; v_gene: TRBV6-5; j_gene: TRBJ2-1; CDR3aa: CASSYAGFRTVYNEQFF
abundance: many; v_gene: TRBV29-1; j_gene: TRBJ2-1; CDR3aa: CSVEGQGSSYNEQFF
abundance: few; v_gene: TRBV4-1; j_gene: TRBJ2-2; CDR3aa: CASSQVLAGTVGTGELFF
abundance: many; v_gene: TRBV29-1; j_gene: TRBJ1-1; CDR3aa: CASAGGQGNTEAFF
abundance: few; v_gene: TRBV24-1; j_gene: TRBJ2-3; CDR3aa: CATSDNPGLAGVLDTQYF
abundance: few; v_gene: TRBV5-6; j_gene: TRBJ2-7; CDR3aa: CASSSGGRNYEQYF
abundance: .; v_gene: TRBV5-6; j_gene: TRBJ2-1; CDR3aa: CASSLERRRLNEQFF
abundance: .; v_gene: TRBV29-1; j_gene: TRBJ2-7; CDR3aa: CSAGTSGNEQYF
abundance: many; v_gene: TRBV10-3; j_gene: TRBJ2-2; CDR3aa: CAIQTGMRDTGELFF
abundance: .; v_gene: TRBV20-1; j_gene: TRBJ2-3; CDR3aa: CSALRAPDTQYF
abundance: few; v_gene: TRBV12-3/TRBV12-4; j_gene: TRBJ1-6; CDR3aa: CASSLEANSPLHF
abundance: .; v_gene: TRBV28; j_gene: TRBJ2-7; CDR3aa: CASSYPRLGYPGEQYF
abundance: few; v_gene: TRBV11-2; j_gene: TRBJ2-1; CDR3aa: CASSLGDLSPYGNEQFF
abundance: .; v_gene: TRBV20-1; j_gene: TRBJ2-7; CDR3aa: CSARKWGSPSYEQYF
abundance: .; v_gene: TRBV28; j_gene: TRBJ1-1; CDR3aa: CASSPSLNTEAFF
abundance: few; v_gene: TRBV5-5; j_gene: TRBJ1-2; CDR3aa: CASSAYETAFYGYTF
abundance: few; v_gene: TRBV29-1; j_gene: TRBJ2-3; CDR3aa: CSGRGTGGTDTQYF
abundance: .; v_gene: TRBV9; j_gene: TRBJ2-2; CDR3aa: CASRITSGPRTGELFF
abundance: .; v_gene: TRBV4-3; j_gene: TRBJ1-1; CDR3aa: CASSQGGANTEAFF
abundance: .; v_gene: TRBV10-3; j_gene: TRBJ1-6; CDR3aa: CAISGTGVLSSNSPLHF
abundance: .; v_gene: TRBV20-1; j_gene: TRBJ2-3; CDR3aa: CSARVSSDTQYF
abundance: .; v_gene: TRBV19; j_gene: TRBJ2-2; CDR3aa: CASSKDRANTGELFF
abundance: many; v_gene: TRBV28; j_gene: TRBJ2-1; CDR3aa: CASSYLPPRTEHNEQFF
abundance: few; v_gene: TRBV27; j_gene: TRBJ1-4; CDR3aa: CASSLFPGAVEKLFF
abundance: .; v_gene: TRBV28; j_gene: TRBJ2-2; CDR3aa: CASKGLGGSNTGELFF
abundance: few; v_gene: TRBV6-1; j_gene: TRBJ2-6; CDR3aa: CASRRRGLGANVLTF
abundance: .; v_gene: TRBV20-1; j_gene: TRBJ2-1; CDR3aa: CSAPTSGGPCSYNEQFF
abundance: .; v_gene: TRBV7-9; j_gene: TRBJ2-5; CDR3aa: CASRLAGLQETQYF
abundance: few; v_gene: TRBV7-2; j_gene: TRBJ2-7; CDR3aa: CASSFTNVEQYF
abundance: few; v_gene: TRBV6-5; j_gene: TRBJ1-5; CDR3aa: CASSYNFNQPQHF
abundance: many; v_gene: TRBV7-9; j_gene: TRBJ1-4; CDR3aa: CASSSTGPNEKLFF
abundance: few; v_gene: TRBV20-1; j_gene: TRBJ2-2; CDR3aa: CSAEGTSNTGELFF
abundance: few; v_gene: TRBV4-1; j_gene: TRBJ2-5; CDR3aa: CASSPVGVGETQYF
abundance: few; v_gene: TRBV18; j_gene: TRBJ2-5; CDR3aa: CASSPGTGELVFNLETQYF
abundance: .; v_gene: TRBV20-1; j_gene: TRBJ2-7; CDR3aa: CSAREKLAGNPYEQYF
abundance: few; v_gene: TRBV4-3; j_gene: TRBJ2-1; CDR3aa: CASSQELAGINEQFF
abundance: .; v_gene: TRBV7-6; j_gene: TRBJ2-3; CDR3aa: CASRKQPGATRTDTQYF
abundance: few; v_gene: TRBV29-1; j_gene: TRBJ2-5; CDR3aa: CSVEDKRLGGETQYF
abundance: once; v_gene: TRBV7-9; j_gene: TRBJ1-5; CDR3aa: CASSPGANQPQHF
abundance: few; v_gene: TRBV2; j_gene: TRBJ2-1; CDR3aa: CASTGTSGSHEQFF
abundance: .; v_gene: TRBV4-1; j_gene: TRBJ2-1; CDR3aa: CASSQALAGGRSYNEQFF
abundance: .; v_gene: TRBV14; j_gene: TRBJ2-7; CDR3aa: CATPDSPYEQYF